This entry lists 24 T cell receptor beta chains sequenced from one sample in a study of T cells in Graves' hyperthyroidism and ophthalmopathy. Amplification targeted TCR beta CDR3 regions from RNA transcripts. Carried out on the TCR CDR3, a first-round RT-PCR used the HTBI primer set. TCRdb fed the multiplex PCR reads into MiXCR, producing one record per CDR3 protein. The sample holds around 620,000 distinct CDR3 sequences, 46% seen once. Sequenced: peripheral blood or thyroid tissue (not recorded which). These TCRs come from an adult woman with Graves' disease, either hyperthyroidism or ophthalmopathy (not recorded which).

For this clonotype: An end of the junction does not agree with germline; a read error may underlie this. The chain joins TRBV29-1 to TRBJ1-2, with D possibly matching TRBD1 (5 bases). This CDR3 comprises 13 residues. Germline V CDR1 and CDR2: SQVTM, ANQGSEA. CDR3 sequence (DNA): TGCAGCGCTTCACGGGGGTGGGACTACGGCTACACCTTC. Translation: CSASRGWDYGYTF.

There are a few counts of this clonotype. CDR3 loop: CASSQDPPRVGEAYEQYF. The CDR3 DNA reads TGCGCCAGCAGCCAAGATCCACCCCGTGTGGGGGAGGCCTACGAGCAGTACTTC. The V gene is TRBV4-1, the J gene TRBJ2-7, with D possibly TRBD2 on 6 matching bases. CDR1 is MGHRA and CDR2 is YSYEKL in the germline V gene. V was clipped by 0 bases and J by 2 bases, with 20 bases between them. The CDR3 extends over 18 amino acids.

J is TRBJ1-5 and V is TRBV10-3; possibly TRBD1 for D (5 bases). Trimming shortened V by 10 bases and J by 3 bases, and 25 bases separated the two germline ends. The CDR3 sequence is 17 residues long. Germline CDR1 ENHRY, CDR2 SYGVKD. CDR3 loop: CASRTPKRAGYNQPQHF. CDR3 DNA sequence: TGTGCCAGCCGGACCCCTAAAAGGGCAGGGTACAATCAGCCCCAGCATTTT.

Ten or more counts support this clonotype. At one end the junction does not follow the germline gene, possibly because of a read error. V and J are TRBV4-1 and TRBJ1-5; 8 bases align to TRBD1. The CDR3 runs to 17 residues. The germline gives CDR1 MGHRA, CDR2 YSYEKL. The CDR3 protein is CASSSDLFPGGNQPQHF. CDR3 coding DNA: TGCGCCAGCAGCTCCGATCTATTCCCAGGGGGCAACCAGCCCCAGCATTTT.

The chain combines TRBV5-1 with TRBJ2-3; D gene ambiguous. The germline CDR1 and CDR2 sequences are SGHRS and YFSETQ. This CDR3 is built from 13 residues. The V gene lost 2 bases and the J gene lost 5 bases, with 9 bases spanning the gap. The CDR3 spells CASSFLSLDTQYF. CDR3 DNA: TGCGCCAGCAGCTTTTTGAGTTTAGATACGCAGTATTTT.

The chain employs TRBV29-1 and TRBJ2-6; D is unresolved. In germline, CDR1 is SQVTM, CDR2 ANQGSEA. The germline V and J ends were trimmed by 5 bases and 0 bases, with 8 bases remaining between them. There are 14 residues in the CDR3. The CDR3 sequence: CSVLHLSGANVLTF. CDR3 nucleotide sequence: TGCAGCGTTCTCCACCTCTCTGGGGCCAACGTCCTGACTTTC.

The rearrangement uses TRBV5-1 and TRBJ1-5; 13 positions match TRBD2. The tail of the sequence fits TRBJ2-3 better, so the J call may be wrong. Germline assignment: CDR1 SGHRS and CDR2 YFSETQ. The length of the CDR3 is 16 residues. The CDR3 sequence: CASSYTSGRAEDTQYF. The CDR3 nucleotides read TGCGCCAGCAGCTACACTAGCGGGAGGGCCGAAGATACGCAGTATTTT.

There are many counts of this clonotype. V usage is TRBV5-1 and J usage is TRBJ2-7; no firm D call. Germline values: CDR1 SGHRS, CDR2 YFSETQ. The CDR3 runs to 14 residues. Trimming pared 3 bases from V and 5 bases from J, leaving 15 bases between. The CDR3 DNA reads TGCGCCAGCAGCTCAGGACGGACCACCGACGAGCAGTACTTC. The encoded protein is CASSSGRTTDEQYF.

Note on this clonotype: Since the CDR3 does not end with the conserved phenylalanine or tryptophan, this likely comes from a read error. Because the CDR3's place on the DNA is in doubt, the DNA is left out and the CDR3 is given as listed by TCRdb. V usage is TRBV3-1 and J usage is TRBJ2-2; no DNA check was done on the table's D call, TRBD1. CDR1 and CDR2 (germline): LGHDT, YNNKEL (reference sequence). Counting both end residues, the CDR3 totals 10 amino acids. The CDR3 protein is CASSQGTGGA.

The genes are TRBV28 and TRBJ2-7; D could derive from TRBD1 or TRBD2 (5 bases each). The DNA matches TRBJ2-5 better at its end, which makes the J call doubtful. Germline assignment: CDR1 MDHEN and CDR2 SYDVKM. This CDR3 has 15 amino acids. The DNA of the CDR3 is TGTGCCAGTTCCCCCCTCCGGGACCGAGGGGAGACCCAGTACTTC. Its translation: CASSPLRDRGETQYF.

This chain joins TRBV25-1 and TRBJ2-1, with a weak D call TRBD1 (5 bases). With 8 bases removed from V and 5 bases from J, the gap between germline ends came to 10 bases. The CDR3 is 12 amino acids. The germline CDR1 and CDR2 sequences are MGHDK and SYGVNS. CDR3 residues: CASGARDNEQFF. In DNA form, the CDR3 reads TGTGCCAGCGGGGCCCGTGACAATGAGCAGTTCTTC.

This clonotype was detected ten times or more. The chain combines TRBV7-9 with TRBJ2-5; the match to TRBD2 covers 11 bases. The CDR3 has 16 residues. J gave up 2 bases and V 5 bases, and 7 bases lay outside the gene matches. Germline loops: CDR1 SEHNR, CDR2 FQNEAQ (reference sequence). This CDR3 reads CASSPTRLAGQETQYF. In nucleotides, the CDR3 is TGTGCCAGCAGCCCCACCAGACTAGCGGGACAAGAGACCCAGTACTTC.

This clonotype was counted many times. The chain employs TRBV5-4 and TRBJ1-2, with TRBD1 matching 7 bases. The CDR3 length is 14 residues. Looked up from germline, CDR1 is SGHNT and CDR2 is YYREEE (reference sequence). Trimming cost V 4 bases and J 6 bases; bases outside gene matches: 9. This chain's CDR3 is CASSGDRGLDGYTF. Written as DNA, the CDR3 is TGTGCCAGCAGCGGGGACAGAGGGCTTGATGGCTACACCTTC. Looking up the rest from reference TRBV5-4 and TRBJ1-2 gives the full variable domain: ETGVTQSPTHLIKTRGQQVTLRCSSQSGHNTVSWYQQALGQGPQFIFQYYREEENGRGNFPPRFSGLQFPNYSSELNVNALELDDSALYLCASSGDRGLDGYTFGSGTRLTVV.

This clonotype was detected many times. The chain uses TRBV20-1 and TRBJ1-2; D unresolved. Trimming removed 3 bases at V and 0 bases at J, with 8 bases between. CDR1 and CDR2 (germline): DFQATT, SNEGSKA (reference sequence). The CDR3 covers 13 residues. CDR3 in DNA: TGCAGTGCTAGGGTTGGGCCTAACTATGGCTACACCTTC. Protein product: CSARVGPNYGYTF.

The rearrangement joins TRBV4-1 to TRBJ1-6; D remains unclear. Trimming took 2 bases from V and 14 from J, leaving 16 bases between them. The length of the CDR3 is 14 residues. Germline V lookup: CDR1 MGHRA, CDR2 YSYEKL. The CDR3 is CASSQLDLRVALHF. The CDR3, as DNA: TGCGCCAGCAGCCAATTGGATCTAAGGGTGGCCCTCCACTTT.

Of note for this clonotype: At one of its ends the junction is not consistent with the germline gene, which may arise from a read error. V gene TRBV11-2 combines with J gene TRBJ2-5; TRBD1 matches at 7 bases. The germline V gene has CDR1 SGHAT and CDR2 FQNNGV. The CDR3 length is 16 residues. The CDR3 loop is CASSRVPGTVSETQYF. The DNA of the CDR3 is TGCGCCAGCAGCCGAGTGCCCGGGACAGTCTCAGAGACCCAGTACTTC.

This sequence joins TRBV7-9 and TRBJ2-6, with 7 bases identical to TRBD1. CDR3 length equals 16 residues. CDR1 and CDR2 from the germline V gene are SEHNR and FQNEAQ (reference sequence). With V trimmed by 5 bases and J by 3 bases, 7 bases remained unmatched. CDR3 protein: CASSVARGFGANVLTF. For the CDR3, the DNA is TGTGCCAGCAGCGTTGCCAGGGGGTTTGGGGCCAACGTCCTGACTTTC.

Details on this clonotype: A read error may explain this, as a much larger clone is one base away. The chain recombines TRBV27 with TRBJ1-2; possibly TRBD1 for D (5 bases). Germline V gene lookup returns CDR1 MNHEY and CDR2 SMNVEV (reference sequence). This CDR3 contains 14 residues. The CDR3 coding sequence is TGTGCCAGCAGTTTCGACAGATCTAACTATGGCTACATCTTC. Its protein product is CASSFDRSNYGYIF.

The chain recombines TRBV27 with TRBJ1-2; TRBD1 aligns across 10 bases. Germline V gene lookup returns CDR1 MNHEY and CDR2 SMNVEV (reference sequence). This CDR3 region has 15 residues. The V and J ends lost 2 bases and 7 bases, in that order; junction bases with no gene match: 7. The CDR3 protein is CASSLSATGGRGYTF. CDR3 DNA: TGTGCCAGCAGTTTAAGCGCGACAGGGGGCCGTGGCTACACCTTC.

The gene calls are TRBV19 and TRBJ2-3; D is unresolved. Germline V gene lookup returns CDR1 LNHDA and CDR2 SQIVND (reference sequence). The length of the CDR3 is 12 residues. The V end lost 5 bases, the J end lost 6 bases, and 9 bases lay between the germline ends. The CDR3 loop reads CASSPSGDTQYF. CDR3 nucleotide sequence: TGTGCCAGTAGTCCAAGTGGGGATACGCAGTATTTT.

This clonotype appeared many times. This rearrangement joins TRBV20-1 to TRBJ2-7; TRBD1 agrees at 7 bases. There are 14 residues in the CDR3. Germline V gives CDR1 DFQATT, CDR2 SNEGSKA (reference sequence). The junction had 6 bases not matched to a gene; V was cut back by 2 bases and J by 2 bases. CDR3 sequence: CSARSPQGAYEQYF. The CDR3 DNA sequence: TGCAGTGCTAGATCCCCCCAGGGGGCCTACGAGCAGTACTTC.

This sequence joins TRBV2 and TRBJ2-5; 8 nucleotides agree with TRBD1. The CDR3 extends over 18 amino acids. J lost 5 bases, V lost 7 bases, and 21 bases had no gene match. Looked up from germline, CDR1 is SNHLY and CDR2 is FYNNEI. CDR3 DNA: TGTGCCAGCATCCCGGGACAGGATCTTACGAGGGCCTGGGAGACCCAGTACTTC. It codes for CASIPGQDLTRAWETQYF.

The gene calls are TRBV7-9 and TRBJ1-5; a weak D match, TRBD1 (5 bases). V was pared by 1 base and J by 11 bases, with 18 bases between. This CDR3 contains 15 residues. The germline gives CDR1 SEHNR, CDR2 FQNEAQ (reference sequence). This chain's CDR3 is CASSLGWAGQETQHF. DNA of the CDR3: TGTGCCAGCAGCTTAGGCTGGGCAGGGCAAGAGACCCAGCATTTT.

The CDR3 coding sequence is TGTGCCAGCAGTCCTGACAGTGGGCACGAGCAGTACTTC. Translation gives CASSPDSGHEQYF. The chain links TRBV7-9 to TRBJ2-7, with a tentative D call TRBD1 (5 bases). Deletions cut 6 bases from V and 5 bases from J, with 14 bases between. This CDR3 contains 13 residues. Germline CDR1 and CDR2: SEHNR and FQNEAQ (reference sequence).